These 4 T cell receptor beta chains were all obtained from the same sample, sequenced in a study of T cells after yellow fever vaccination. Each CDR3 protein gets one entry after TCRdb re-called the 5' RACE reads with MiXCR. The repertoire holds 300,000 to 450,000 distinct CDR3 sequences, with over 5% as singletons. This specimen was PBMCs, taken 5 days after the yellow fever booster vaccination. All receptors come from a man aged 25 to 40 who received the YFV17D yellow fever vaccine.

Remarks on this clonotype: It may be a read error: a sequence one base away is much more abundant. The gene calls are TRBV7-9 and TRBJ1-2; D might be TRBD1 (5 bases). Looked up from germline, CDR1 is SEHNR and CDR2 is FQNEAQ (reference sequence). The CDR3 length is 14 residues. Trimming removed 5 bases from V and 3 bases from J, with 13 bases in between. The CDR3, as DNA: TGTGCCAGCAGCCTGACAGAGGACCACTATGGCTACACCTTC. It is translated as CASSLTEDHYGYTF.

The chain carries TRBV6-1 and TRBJ1-3; D unresolved. Trimming shortened V by 3 bases and J by 4 bases, and 10 bases separated the two germline ends. The CDR3 consists of 14 residues. The germline V gene has CDR1 MNHNS and CDR2 SASEGT. In DNA form, the CDR3 reads TGTGCCAGCAGTGACGGACGAGGCGGAAACACCATATATTTT. Translating gives CASSDGRGGNTIYF.

The rearrangement joins TRBV15 to TRBJ1-3; TRBD1 is a possible D gene (5 bases). This CDR3 contains 12 residues. V lost 5 bases to trimming and J lost 8 bases, with 10 bases between them. Per the germline V gene, CDR1 is LNHNV and CDR2 is YYDKDF (reference sequence). The CDR3 sequence is CATSSLGDTIYF. Here the CDR3 DNA reads TGTGCCACCAGCTCCCTAGGGGACACCATATATTTT.

The chain uses TRBV6-2 or TRBV6-3 and TRBJ1-1; 7 bases are shared with TRBD1. After removal of 9 bases from V and 4 bases from J, the junction contained 11 bases not matched to a gene. The CDR3 consists of 14 residues. The germline CDR1 and CDR2 sequences are MNHEY and SVGEGT. CDR3 protein: CASSGQGGRTEAFF. The CDR3 DNA is TGTGCCAGTTCTGGACAAGGGGGCCGCACTGAAGCTTTCTTT.